This T cell receptor beta chain was captured by sequencing in a study of CD4+ T cells in melanoma. With 6 bases removed from V and 0 bases from J, the gap between germline ends came to 6 bases. CDR3 length: 12 residues. Looked up from germline, CDR1 is MNHEY and CDR2 is SVGAGI. Clones were sequenced by immunoSEQ multiplex PCR, and TCRdb holds only the in-frame ones, with some missing. The sample holds 13,000 to 15,000 clones, about 70% seen once. J is TRBJ2-7 and V is TRBV6-5; D uncertain. Specimen: cells from a culture (not recorded whether cultured in vitro). This clonotype was obtained from a human donor with melanoma. The CDR3 DNA reads as TGTGCCAGCAGAACGAGCTCCTACGAGCAGTACTTC. It translates to CASRTSSYEQYF.